The entry that follows covers one T cell receptor beta chain sequence. The antigen is undetermined. A much larger clone lies one base from this, so it may be a read error. The time point was: newly diagnosed GD, antithyroid drugs for less than 3 months. Extracted PBMC RNA gave rise to the TCR library. This entry belongs to a study of regulatory T cells in long-lasting Graves disease. Background on the study: Graves' patients with a new diagnosis had received antithyroid drugs under 3 months. General study results and limits: Persistent disease samples used TRBV28, TRBJ1-2 and TRBJ2-5 preferentially. Newly diagnosed Graves' patients exceeded persistent ones in TCR diversity.

CDR1 is MNHEY, CDR2 SVGEGT, per germline. This CDR3 has 14 residues. With 8 bases clipped from V and 4 bases from J, the junction kept 9 bases outside the gene matches. Libraries of TCR beta came from iRepertoire HTBI primers plus Arm-PCR of CDR3 regions. From the multiplex PCR reads, TCRdb called clonotypes with MiXCR, one entry per CDR3 protein. The table shows around 250,000 distinct CDR3 sequences, with about 17% occurring only once. A further study also used this sample, focusing on T cells in Graves' hyperthyroidism and ophthalmopathy.

The input for sequencing was peripheral blood mononuclear cells (PBMCs), taken at new diagnosis, from a patient treated with antithyroid drugs. V is TRBV6-2 or TRBV6-3 and J is TRBJ1-1, with 8 bases matching TRBD1. This clonotype was obtained from a woman in her twenties or thirties with Graves disease. The CDR3 reads CASRNRGEGTEAFF. CDR3 coding DNA: TGTGCCAGCCGGAACAGGGGGGAAGGCACTGAAGCTTTCTTT.